This T cell receptor (beta chain) derives from a study of OX40 agonist ivuxolimab in advanced cancers. Turning to the study itself: Dose-escalation cases comprised hepatocellular carcinoma, melanoma, renal cell or head and neck cancer.

Method: immunoSEQ multiplex PCR; TCRdb's copy keeps in-frame clones and lacks some. The sample consists of around 50,000 clones, approximately 89% of them appearing once. Trimming removed 0 bases at V and 1 base at J, with 10 bases between. This CDR3 comprises 16 residues. Germline lookup yields CDR1 SGHDN and CDR2 FVKESK. The rearrangement uses TRBV14 and TRBJ1-3; D is uncertain. Source: CD4+ or CD8+ T cells sorted from blood, taken in a trial of the OX40 agonist ivuxolimab. The receptor was isolated from an adult with an advanced solid tumor such as melanoma, head and neck, liver or kidney cancer. The CDR3 sequence is CASSQDGSVSGNTIYF. CDR3 in DNA: TGTGCCAGCAGCCAAGATGGAAGTGTTTCTGGAAACACCATATATTTT.